Below, 19 T cell receptor beta chains from the same sample are listed, as sequenced in a study of T cells after yellow fever vaccination. TCRdb re-derived calls from the 5' RACE reads in MiXCR, one entry per CDR3 protein. The table lists 120,000 or so distinct CDR3 sequences, over 12% of them singletons. Sequences were derived from CD8+ T cells sorted from PBMCs, sampled 5 days after the yellow fever booster vaccination. The receptors were gathered from a man between 18 and 29 years old who received the YFV17D yellow fever vaccine.

This chain connects TRBV12-3 or TRBV12-4 to TRBJ2-1, with no clear D. This CDR3 is 13 amino acids long. Trimming took 6 bases from V and 8 from J, leaving 14 bases between them. In nucleotides, the CDR3 is TGTGCCAGCAGGGACGAGTTTCTGGATGAGCAGTTCTTC. It is translated as CASRDEFLDEQFF.

The chain joins TRBV4-2 to TRBJ2-5, with 9 nucleotides matching TRBD2. The CDR3 runs to 16 residues. Germline CDR1 and CDR2: LGHNA and YNFKEQ. With V trimmed by 4 bases and J by 2 bases, 8 bases remained unmatched. For the CDR3, the DNA is TGTGCCAGCAGCCGGGAGACTAGCGGACATCAAGAGACCCAGTACTTC. This sequence encodes CASSRETSGHQETQYF.

Sample share makes this clonotype medium-sized. The J gene is TRBJ2-3, the V gene TRBV7-9; D might be TRBD2 (5 bases). Between the trimmed V and J ends, which lost 1 base and 1 base, there was a span of 12 bases. This CDR3 comprises 16 residues. Germline V gene data show CDR1 as SEHNR and CDR2 as FQNEAQ (reference sequence). The CDR3 sequence is CASSLVMEAGTDTQYF. The CDR3, as DNA: TGTGCCAGCAGCTTAGTTATGGAGGCTGGCACAGATACGCAGTATTTT.

This clonotype was detected only a few times. This chain connects TRBV7-9 to TRBJ1-2, with a weak D call TRBD1 (6 bases). Trimming pared 5 bases from V and 6 bases from J, leaving 19 bases between. The CDR3 totals 15 residues. Per the germline V gene, CDR1 is SEHNR and CDR2 is FQNEAQ (reference sequence). The CDR3 is CASSDPTGEVHGYTF. The CDR3 region has the DNA TGTGCCAGCAGCGACCCGACAGGCGAGGTTCATGGCTACACCTTC. Full variable domain (outside the CDR3, taken from reference TRBV7-9 and TRBJ1-2): DTGVSQNPRHKITKRGQNVTFRCDPISEHNRLYWYRQTLGQGPEFLTYFQNEAQLEKSRLLSDRFSAERPKGSFSTLEIQRTEQGDSAMYLCASSDPTGEVHGYTFGSGTRLTVV.

This clonotype has more than one count but fewer than ten. This sequence joins TRBV12-3 or TRBV12-4 and TRBJ2-3; possibly TRBD1 or TRBD2 for D (5 bases each). Trimming took 4 bases from V and 8 from J, leaving 10 bases between them. The CDR3 length is 12 residues. The CDR3: CASSSEGFTQYF. CDR3 nucleotide sequence: TGTGCCAGCAGTTCAGAGGGGTTTACGCAGTATTTT.

A few counts support this clonotype. The V and J genes are TRBV3-1 and TRBJ2-7, with 7 bases identical to TRBD1. Losses at the gene ends were 1 base for V and 3 bases for J; bases not matched to a gene: 3. Germline V CDR1 and CDR2: LGHDT, YNNKEL (reference sequence). This CDR3 has 14 residues. The CDR3 bases are TGTGCCAGCAGCCAAGTCAGGGGGAGCTACGAGCAGTACTTC. As protein: CASSQVRGSYEQYF.

This clonotype was detected a few times. V is TRBV6-5 and J is TRBJ1-1, with unresolved D. CDR1 is MNHEY and CDR2 is SVGAGI in the germline V gene. The CDR3 is 13 amino acids. The V end was cut by 5 bases, the J end by 5 bases, with 12 bases between. CDR3 amino acids: CASSTVGGTEAFF. In DNA form, the CDR3 reads TGTGCCAGCAGTACCGTGGGAGGGACTGAAGCTTTCTTT.

At least ten counts were recorded for this clonotype. CDR3 sequence: CASLAGDISYEQYF. In DNA form, the CDR3 reads TGTGCCAGCCTGGCAGGGGACATCTCCTACGAGCAGTACTTC. V usage is TRBV10-3 and J usage is TRBJ2-7; D possibly corresponds to TRBD1 (6 bases). The CDR3 has 14 residues. Germline CDR1 and CDR2: ENHRY and SYGVKD. V was cut by 10 bases and J by 0 bases, with 16 bases left in between.

This clonotype has just a few counts. This chain joins TRBV4-1 and TRBJ1-1; D unclear. This CDR3 has 14 residues. Germline V CDR1 and CDR2: MGHRA, YSYEKL. Trimming removed 4 bases from V and 4 bases from J, with 13 bases in between. This CDR3 reads CASSLGGIITEAFF. The CDR3 DNA is TGCGCCAGCAGCCTAGGCGGGATTATCACTGAAGCTTTCTTT.

This sequence joins TRBV9 and TRBJ2-3, with 7 bases matching TRBD2. The germline gives CDR1 SGDLS, CDR2 YYNGEE. The trim removed 3 bases at V and 0 bases at J, leaving 10 bases unmatched. This CDR3 has 17 amino acids. The chain's CDR3 is CASSDLQGLSSTDTQYF. The CDR3, as DNA: TGTGCCAGCAGCGATCTCCAGGGACTATCTAGCACAGATACGCAGTATTTT.

The gene calls are TRBV7-9 and TRBJ1-4; TRBD1 aligns across 8 bases. CDR3 length equals 13 residues. V shed 6 bases, J shed 8 bases, and the junction held 5 bases outside the gene matches. Germline CDR1 SEHNR, CDR2 FQNEAQ (reference sequence). In DNA form, the CDR3 reads TGTGCCAGCAGAGACAGGGGCCCCGAAAAACTGTTTTTT. It is translated as CASRDRGPEKLFF. The whole variable domain, filled in from reference TRBV7-9 and TRBJ1-4, reads DTGVSQNPRHKITKRGQNVTFRCDPISEHNRLYWYRQTLGQGPEFLTYFQNEAQLEKSRLLSDRFSAERPKGSFSTLEIQRTEQGDSAMYLCASRDRGPEKLFFGSGTQLSVL.

The table lists this clonotype with a few counts. The chain couples TRBV6-2 or TRBV6-3 to TRBJ2-1; D is unresolved. V dropped 5 bases and J dropped 4 bases, with 3 bases sitting between them. The CDR3 covers 11 residues. Germline CDR1 MNHEY, CDR2 SVGEGT. The CDR3 sequence is CASSIYNEQFF. CDR3 nucleotide sequence: TGTGCCAGCAGTATTTACAATGAGCAGTTCTTC.

Only a few counts were recorded for this clonotype. V and J are TRBV7-9 and TRBJ1-3; tentative D call: TRBD1 (6 bases). Trimming cost V 5 bases and J 2 bases, with 13 bases left between them. The CDR3 is 15 amino acids. Germline CDR1 and CDR2: SEHNR and FQNEAQ (reference sequence). This CDR3 is CASSTHRVAGNTIYF. CDR3 DNA: TGTGCCAGCAGCACCCACAGGGTCGCTGGAAACACCATATATTTT.

The genes are TRBV11-2 and TRBJ1-1; D ambiguous. The CDR3 covers 16 residues. The ends were cut back, 5 bases at V and 7 bases at J, with 23 bases in the middle. Germline-derived CDR1 and CDR2 are SGHAT and FQNNGV. In DNA form, the CDR3 reads TGTGCCAGCAGCCGATTCCCCCAATCGCAGGACGATGAAGCTTTCTTT. Residues: CASSRFPQSQDDEAFF.

This clonotype was seen only a few times. The CDR3 region is CASSYGGNEQYF. CDR3 DNA sequence: TGTGCCAGCAGTTACGGGGGCAACGAGCAGTACTTC. The chain has TRBV6-5 and TRBJ2-7, with D maybe TRBD1 (6 bases). Trimming pared 2 bases from V and 5 bases from J, leaving 7 bases between. Germline loops: CDR1 MNHEY, CDR2 SVGAGI. The CDR3 contains 12 residues.

In this sample, this clonotype turned up many times. The V and J genes are TRBV4-3 and TRBJ2-3; the match to TRBD2 covers 10 bases. The germline gives CDR1 LGHNA, CDR2 YSLEER. The CDR3 covers 17 residues. V shed 5 bases, J shed 3 bases, and the junction held 11 bases outside the gene matches. In DNA form, the CDR3 reads TGCGCCAGCAGCGGGGCTAGCGGGGGCTCCCTGACAGATACGCAGTATTTT. This gives the protein CASSGASGGSLTDTQYF.

This clonotype was found a few times. This chain joins TRBV7-8 and TRBJ1-6; 7 nucleotides line up with TRBD1. This CDR3 contains 15 residues. J gave up 3 bases and V 7 bases, and 6 bases lay outside the gene matches. Germline-derived CDR1 and CDR2 are SGHVS and FQNEAQ. The CDR3 region is CASNDRVGYNSPLHF. The CDR3 DNA reads as TGTGCCAGCAACGACAGGGTTGGCTATAATTCACCCCTCCACTTT.

Concerning this clonotype: Germline is not matched at one junction end, which may reflect a read error. The chain carries TRBV25-1 and TRBJ2-5, with D possibly matching TRBD1 (5 bases). This CDR3 has 14 amino acids. The germline gives CDR1 MGHDK, CDR2 SYGVNS. As DNA, the CDR3 is TGTGCCAGCGGTGACAGCAGAGACCTAGAGACCCAGTACTTC. Protein sequence: CASGDSRDLETQYF.

This clonotype was observed at least ten times. The V gene is TRBV4-1, the J gene TRBJ1-1, with a tentative D call TRBD1 (5 bases). Germline CDR1 and CDR2: MGHRA and YSYEKL. The CDR3 length is 15 residues. The V and J ends lost 4 bases and 0 bases respectively, with 12 bases between them. Here the CDR3 DNA reads TGCGCCAGCAGCCTGCAGGGAGTACTGAACACTGAAGCTTTCTTT. Its protein product is CASSLQGVLNTEAFF.